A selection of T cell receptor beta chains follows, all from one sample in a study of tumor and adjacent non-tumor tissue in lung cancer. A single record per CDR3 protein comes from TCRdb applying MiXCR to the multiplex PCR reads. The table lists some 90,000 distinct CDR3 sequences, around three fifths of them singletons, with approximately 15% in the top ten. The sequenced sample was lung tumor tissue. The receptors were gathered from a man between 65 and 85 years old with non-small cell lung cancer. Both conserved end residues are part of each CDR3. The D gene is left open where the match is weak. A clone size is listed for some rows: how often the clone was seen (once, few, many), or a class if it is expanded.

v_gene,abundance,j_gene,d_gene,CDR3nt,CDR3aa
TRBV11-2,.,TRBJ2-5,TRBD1,TGTGCCAGCAGCTTAGTGAACAGGGGACCGTACTTC,CASSLVNRGPYF
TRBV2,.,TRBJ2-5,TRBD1,TGTGCCAGCAGTGAGAATGGGGCAGGGGGAGAGACCCAGTACTTC,CASSENGAGGETQYF
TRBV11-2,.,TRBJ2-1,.,TGTGCCAGCAGCCCGGGGATGGGAGGTTACGTTGAGCAGTTCTTC,CASSPGMGGYVEQFF
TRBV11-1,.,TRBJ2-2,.,TGTGTCAACAGCCCGGGGGATGCCGGGGGCGGGGAGCTGTTTTTT,CVNSPGDAGGGELFF
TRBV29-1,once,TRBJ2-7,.,TGCAGCGTACAACTGACCTCCTACGAGCAGTACTTC,CSVQLTSYEQYF
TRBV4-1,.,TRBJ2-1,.,TGCGCCAACAGCCTAACGGGAGCTGCCTACAATGAGCAATTCTTC,CANSLTGAAYNEQFF
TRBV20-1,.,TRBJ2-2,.,TGCAGTGCTAGAGTCTCATGGGGCGGTACCGGAGAGCTGTTTTTC,CSARVSWGGTGELFF
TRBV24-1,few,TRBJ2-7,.,TGTGCCACCGAAACAGCAACCTACGAGCAGTACTTC,CATETATYEQYF
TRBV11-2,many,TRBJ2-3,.,TGTGCCAGCAGCTCCGGGACTGCCACTTGGTCAGATACGCAGTATTTT,CASSSGTATWSDTQYF
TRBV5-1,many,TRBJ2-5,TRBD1,TGCGCCAGCAGCTTATGGGGACAGGACCAAGAGACCCAGTACTTC,CASSLWGQDQETQYF
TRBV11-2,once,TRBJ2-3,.,TGTGCCAGCAACTTGATAGGGGCAGATATGCAGTATTTT,CASNLIGADMQYF
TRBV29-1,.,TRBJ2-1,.,.,CCVARGSGSF
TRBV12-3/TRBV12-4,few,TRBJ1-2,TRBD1,TGTGTCAGCCGGGGGACAGGGGGCGTCTATGGCTACACCTTC,CVSRGTGGVYGYTF